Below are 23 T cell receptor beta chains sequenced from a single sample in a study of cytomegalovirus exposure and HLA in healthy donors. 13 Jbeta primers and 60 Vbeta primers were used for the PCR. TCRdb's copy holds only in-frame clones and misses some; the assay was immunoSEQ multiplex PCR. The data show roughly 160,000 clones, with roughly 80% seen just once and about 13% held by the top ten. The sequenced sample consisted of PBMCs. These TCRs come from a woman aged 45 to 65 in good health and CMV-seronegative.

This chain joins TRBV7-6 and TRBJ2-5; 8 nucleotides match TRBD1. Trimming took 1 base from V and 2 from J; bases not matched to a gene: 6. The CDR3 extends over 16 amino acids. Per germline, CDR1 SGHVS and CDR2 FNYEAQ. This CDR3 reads CASSLVAQGAQETQYF. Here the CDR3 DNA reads TGTGCCAGCAGCTTAGTCGCCCAGGGGGCTCAAGAGACCCAGTACTTC.

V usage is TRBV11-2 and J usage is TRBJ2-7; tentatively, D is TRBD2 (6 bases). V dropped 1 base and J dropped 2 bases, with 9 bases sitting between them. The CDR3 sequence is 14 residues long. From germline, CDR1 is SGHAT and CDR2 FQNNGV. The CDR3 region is CASSLAPSAYEQYF. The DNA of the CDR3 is TGTGCCAGCAGCTTAGCGCCTAGCGCCTACGAGCAGTACTTC.

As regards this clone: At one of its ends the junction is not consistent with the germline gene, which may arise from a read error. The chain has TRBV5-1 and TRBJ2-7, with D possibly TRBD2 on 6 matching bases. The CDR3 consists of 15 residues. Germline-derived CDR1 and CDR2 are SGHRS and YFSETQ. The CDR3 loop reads CTSSLAGKPSDEQYF. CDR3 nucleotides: TGCACCAGCAGCTTGGCGGGGAAACCCTCGGACGAGCAGTACTTC.

CDR3 amino acids: CASKPSGDTQYF. The CDR3, as DNA: TGTGCCAGCAAACCCTCGGGAGATACGCAGTATTTT. The rearrangement links TRBV4-2 to TRBJ2-3; D not certain. This CDR3 is built from 12 residues. The V gene lost 7 bases and the J gene lost 5 bases, with 10 bases spanning the gap. Germline CDR1 and CDR2: LGHNA and YNFKEQ.

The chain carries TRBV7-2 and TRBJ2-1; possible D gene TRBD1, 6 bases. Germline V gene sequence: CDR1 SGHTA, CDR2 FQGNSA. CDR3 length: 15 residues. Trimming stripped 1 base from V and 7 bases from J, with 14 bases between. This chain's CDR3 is CASSLDSQGLNEQFF. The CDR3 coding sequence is TGTGCCAGCAGCTTAGACTCACAGGGTCTGAATGAGCAGTTCTTC.

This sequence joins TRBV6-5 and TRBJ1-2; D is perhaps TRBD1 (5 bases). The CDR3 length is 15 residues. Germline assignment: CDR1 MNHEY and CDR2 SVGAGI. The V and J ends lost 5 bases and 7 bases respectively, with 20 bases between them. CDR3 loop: CASSPDGGGIGGYTF. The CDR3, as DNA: TGTGCCAGCAGTCCCGACGGGGGGGGAATAGGTGGCTACACCTTC.

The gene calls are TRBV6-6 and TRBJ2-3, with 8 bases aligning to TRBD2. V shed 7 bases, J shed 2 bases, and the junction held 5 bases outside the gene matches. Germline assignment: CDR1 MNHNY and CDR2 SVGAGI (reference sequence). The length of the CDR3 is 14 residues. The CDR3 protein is CASTLAALTDTQYF. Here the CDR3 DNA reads TGTGCCAGCACACTAGCGGCGCTCACAGATACGCAGTATTTT.

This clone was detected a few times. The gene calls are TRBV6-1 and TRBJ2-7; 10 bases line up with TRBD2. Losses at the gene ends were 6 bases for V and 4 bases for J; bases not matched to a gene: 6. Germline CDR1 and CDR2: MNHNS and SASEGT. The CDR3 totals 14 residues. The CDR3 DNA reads TGTGCCAGCAGCGCAAGCGGGGGGGCTTACGAGCAGTACTTC. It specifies CASSASGGAYEQYF.

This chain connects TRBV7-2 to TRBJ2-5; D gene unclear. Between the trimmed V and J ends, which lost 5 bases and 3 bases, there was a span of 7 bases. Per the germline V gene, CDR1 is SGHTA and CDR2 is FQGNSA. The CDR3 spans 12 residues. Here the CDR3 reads CASSLSKETQYF. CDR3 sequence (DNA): TGTGCCAGCAGCCTATCCAAAGAGACCCAGTACTTC.

The DNA of the CDR3 is TGTGCCAGTACCAAAACAGGGGACACCGGGGAGCTGTTTTTT. Its protein product is CASTKTGDTGELFF. This chain joins TRBV19 and TRBJ2-2; TRBD1 agrees at 7 bases. Germline values: CDR1 LNHDA, CDR2 SQIVND (reference sequence). The V gene end was trimmed by 7 bases and the J gene end by 3 bases; junction bases not matched to a gene: 5. CDR3 length equals 14 residues.

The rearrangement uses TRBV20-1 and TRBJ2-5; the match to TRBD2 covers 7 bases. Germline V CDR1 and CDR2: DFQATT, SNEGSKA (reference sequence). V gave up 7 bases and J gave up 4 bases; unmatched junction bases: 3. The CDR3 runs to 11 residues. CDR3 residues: CSGGRGETQYF. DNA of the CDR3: TGCAGTGGGGGGAGGGGAGAGACCCAGTACTTC.

CDR3 coding DNA: TGTGCCATCAGTGAGTCGGCGGAACCTGAAGCTTTCTTT. Translating gives CAISESAEPEAFF. The chain recombines TRBV10-3 with TRBJ1-1; D is unresolved. CDR3 length equals 13 residues. The germline V gene encodes CDR1 ENHRY and CDR2 SYGVKD. The ends were cut back, 0 bases at V and 6 bases at J, with 8 bases in the middle.

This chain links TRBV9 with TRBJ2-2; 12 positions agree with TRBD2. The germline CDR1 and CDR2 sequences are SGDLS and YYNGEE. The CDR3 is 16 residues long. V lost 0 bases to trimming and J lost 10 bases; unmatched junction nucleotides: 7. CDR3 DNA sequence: TGTGCCAGCAGCGTAGGGGCTAGCGGGAGGGCTGAGGAGCTGTTTTTT. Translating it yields CASSVGASGRAEELFF.

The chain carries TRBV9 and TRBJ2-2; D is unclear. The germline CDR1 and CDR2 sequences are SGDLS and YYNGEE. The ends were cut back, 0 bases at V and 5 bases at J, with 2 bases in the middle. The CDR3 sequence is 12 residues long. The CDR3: CASSVATGELFF. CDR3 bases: TGTGCCAGCAGCGTAGCTACCGGGGAGCTGTTTTTT.

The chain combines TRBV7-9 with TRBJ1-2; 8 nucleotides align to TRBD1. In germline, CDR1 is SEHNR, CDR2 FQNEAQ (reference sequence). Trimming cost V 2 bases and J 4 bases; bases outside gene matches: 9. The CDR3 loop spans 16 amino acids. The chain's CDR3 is CASSLSGQVTSYGYTF. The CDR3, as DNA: TGTGCCAGCAGCTTATCGGGACAGGTGACTTCCTATGGCTACACCTTC.

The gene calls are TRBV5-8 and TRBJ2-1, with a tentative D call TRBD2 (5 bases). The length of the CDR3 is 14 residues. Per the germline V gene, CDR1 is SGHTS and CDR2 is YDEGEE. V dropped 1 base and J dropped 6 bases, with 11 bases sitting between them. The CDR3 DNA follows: TGTGCCAGCAGCTTGCTGGTAGGACTCAATGAGCAGTTCTTC. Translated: CASSLLVGLNEQFF.

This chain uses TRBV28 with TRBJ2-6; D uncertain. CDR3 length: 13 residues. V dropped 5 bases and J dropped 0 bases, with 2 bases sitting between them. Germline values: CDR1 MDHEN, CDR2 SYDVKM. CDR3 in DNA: TGTGCCAGCAGTCGCTCTGGGGCCAACGTCCTGACTTTC. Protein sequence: CASSRSGANVLTF.

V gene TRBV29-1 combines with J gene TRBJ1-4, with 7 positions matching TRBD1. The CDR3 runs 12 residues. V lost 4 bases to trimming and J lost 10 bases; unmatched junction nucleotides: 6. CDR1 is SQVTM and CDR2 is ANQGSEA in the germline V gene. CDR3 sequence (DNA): TGCAGCGTTGGACAGGGTGACGGAAAACTGTTTTTT. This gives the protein CSVGQGDGKLFF.

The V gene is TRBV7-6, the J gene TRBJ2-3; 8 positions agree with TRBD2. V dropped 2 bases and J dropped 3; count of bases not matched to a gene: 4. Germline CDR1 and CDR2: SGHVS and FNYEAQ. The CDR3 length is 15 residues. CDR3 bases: TGTGCCAGCAGCTTATACGGACTAGCAACAGATACGCAGTATTTT. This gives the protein CASSLYGLATDTQYF.

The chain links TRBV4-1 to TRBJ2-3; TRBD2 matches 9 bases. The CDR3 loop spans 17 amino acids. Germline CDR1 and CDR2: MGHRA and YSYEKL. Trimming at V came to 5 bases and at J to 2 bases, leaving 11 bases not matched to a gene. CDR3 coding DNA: TGCGCCAGCAGCTCCCCCTCTAGCGGGGTCACCACAGATACGCAGTATTTT. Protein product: CASSSPSSGVTTDTQYF.

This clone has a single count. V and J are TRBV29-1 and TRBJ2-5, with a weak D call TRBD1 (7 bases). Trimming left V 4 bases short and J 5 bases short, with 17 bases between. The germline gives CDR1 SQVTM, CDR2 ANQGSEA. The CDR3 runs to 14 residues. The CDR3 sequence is CSVVSQGGSETQYF. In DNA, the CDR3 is TGCAGCGTTGTTTCGCAGGGGGGTTCGGAGACCCAGTACTTC.

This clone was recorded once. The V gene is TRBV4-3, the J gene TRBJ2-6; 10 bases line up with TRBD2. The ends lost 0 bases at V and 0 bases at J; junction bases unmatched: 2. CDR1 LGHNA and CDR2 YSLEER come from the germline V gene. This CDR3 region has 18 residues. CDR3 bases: TGCGCCAGCAGCCAAGATTTAGCGGGGGGCTCTGGGGCCAACGTCCTGACTTTC. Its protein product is CASSQDLAGGSGANVLTF.

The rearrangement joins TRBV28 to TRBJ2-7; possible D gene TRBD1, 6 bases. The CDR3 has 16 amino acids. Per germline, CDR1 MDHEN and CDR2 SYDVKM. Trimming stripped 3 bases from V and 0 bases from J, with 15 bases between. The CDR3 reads CASSFPIDRTSYEQYF. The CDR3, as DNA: TGTGCCAGCAGTTTTCCTATCGACAGGACCTCCTACGAGCAGTACTTC. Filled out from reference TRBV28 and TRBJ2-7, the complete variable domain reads DVKVTQSSRYLVKRTGEKVFLECVQDMDHENMFWYRQDPGLGLRLIYFSYDVKMKEKGDIPEGYSVSREKKERFSLILESASTNQTSMYLCASSFPIDRTSYEQYFGPGTRLTVT.